This TCR beta chain came from a study of Graves' ophthalmopathy and Graves' hyperthyroidism. This clonotype was detected ten times or more. Antigen specificity is unknown. Whole-study findings and limits: A majority of expanded thyroid clonotypes exceeding 0.001 frequency were likewise present in blood.

As the template, RNA transcripts were used to amplify TCR beta CDR3 regions. In the first round, RT-PCR was carried out with HTBI primers, and a multiplex PCR formed the second round. Each CDR3 protein is one row after TCRdb ran MiXCR on the multiplex PCR reads. This sample has about 740,000 distinct CDR3 sequences, with roughly two fifths found just once. V was pared by 4 bases and J by 3 bases, with 10 bases between. CDR3 length equals 14 residues. The receptor was isolated from an adult man with Graves' ophthalmopathy. Sequencing used peripheral blood. The chain recombines TRBV12-3 or TRBV12-4 with TRBJ1-5; a possible D gene is TRBD1 (5 bases). The CDR3 region has the DNA TGTGCCAGCAGTTGGGGACCGATCAATCAGCCCCAGCATTTT. Translated, it gives CASSWGPINQPQHF.